These 14 T cell receptor beta chains share one sample of origin, sequenced in a study of blood T cell repertoires in COVID-19 (TCRdb year 2020). The library was generated by the immunoSEQ multiplex PCR assay. Not all clones reach the TCRdb copy of this immuneACCESS table, which keeps in-frame sequences only. Checked studies attribute under half of the gap to unresolved V genes and leave the rest unexplained. A total of 100,000 or so clones appear in this sample, roughly 82% of them only once. Of the sample, about 20% is held by the ten largest clones. The material sequenced was peripheral blood. The receptors derive from a man older than 75 with acute or convalescent COVID-19.

The rearrangement links TRBV6-5 to TRBJ2-7; D possibly corresponds to TRBD2 (5 bases). The CDR3 totals 13 residues. CDR1 is MNHEY and CDR2 is SVGAGI in the germline V gene. The CDR3 spells CAARGTSSYEQYF. As DNA, the CDR3 is TGTGCGGCCCGGGGAACGAGCTCCTACGAGCAGTACTTC.

V and J are TRBV5-4 and TRBJ1-5, with 9 positions matching TRBD1. Germline V gives CDR1 SGHNT, CDR2 YYREEE (reference sequence). The trim removed 2 bases at V and 4 bases at J, leaving 19 bases unmatched. The length of the CDR3 is 20 residues. Written as DNA, the CDR3 is TGTGCCAGCAGCTTCTTTAACCCGGGACAGGGTTTATTGAGGAATCAGCCCCAGCATTTT. It specifies CASSFFNPGQGLLRNQPQHF.

The chain combines TRBV7-2 with TRBJ1-6, with TRBD1 as a possible D gene (5 bases). The ends were cut back, 0 bases at V and 9 bases at J, with 9 bases in the middle. There are 14 residues in the CDR3. Per germline, CDR1 SGHTA and CDR2 FQGNSA. CDR3 in DNA: TGTGCCAGCAGCTTAGCGCCAGGGCCTTCACCCCTCCACTTT. Protein: CASSLAPGPSPLHF.

The chain joins TRBV7-8 to TRBJ2-6, with 12 bases aligning to TRBD2. Germline V CDR1 and CDR2: SGHVS, FQNEAQ. With V trimmed by 5 bases and J by 2 bases, 7 bases remained unmatched. CDR3 length: 18 amino acids. The DNA of the CDR3 is TGTGCCAGCAGCCTAAAGACTAGCGGGAGCACTGGGGCCAACGTCCTGACTTTC. It codes for CASSLKTSGSTGANVLTF.

This chain connects TRBV7-6 to TRBJ2-7; 9 positions agree with TRBD1. CDR1 SGHVS and CDR2 FNYEAQ come from the germline V gene. Trimming took 3 bases from V and 3 from J; bases not matched to a gene: 3. The CDR3 sequence is 14 residues long. This chain's CDR3 is CASSLGQGVYEQYF. The CDR3 nucleotides are TGTGCCAGCAGCTTGGGACAGGGAGTCTACGAGCAGTACTTC.

The chain carries TRBV10-3 and TRBJ2-7; the match to TRBD2 covers 16 bases. Germline V CDR1 and CDR2: ENHRY, SYGVKD. V shed 6 bases, J shed 5 bases, and the junction held 10 bases outside the gene matches. The CDR3 sequence is 17 residues long. CDR3 sequence reads: CAIRGTSGRALENEQYF. CDR3 sequence (DNA): TGTGCCATCAGAGGGACTAGCGGGAGGGCCCTCGAGAACGAGCAGTACTTC.

The genes are TRBV10-1 and TRBJ2-2; D unclear. Germline CDR1 reads WNHNN; CDR2 reads SYGVQD (reference sequence). CDR3 length equals 14 residues. Trimming pared 4 bases from V and 6 bases from J, leaving 12 bases between. CDR3 residues: CASSVSSSAGELFF. CDR3 DNA sequence: TGCGCCAGCAGTGTTAGTAGCAGCGCCGGGGAGCTGTTTTTT.

This rearrangement joins TRBV19 to TRBJ1-5; TRBD1 aligns across 9 bases. The V gene end was trimmed by 5 bases and the J gene end by 4 bases; junction bases not matched to a gene: 6. This CDR3 has 15 residues. The germline gives CDR1 LNHDA, CDR2 SQIVND (reference sequence). CDR3 bases: TGTGCCAGTAGTCTCATCGGGACAGGGAATCAGCCCCAGCATTTT. Translated: CASSLIGTGNQPQHF.

This clone has just one count. The chain uses TRBV6-5 and TRBJ2-2, with no clear D. Trimming cost V 8 bases and J 4 bases, with 8 bases left between them. The CDR3 covers 12 residues. Germline loops: CDR1 MNHEY, CDR2 SVGAGI. The CDR3: CASFRFTGELFF. As DNA, the CDR3 is TGTGCCAGCTTCAGGTTCACCGGGGAGCTGTTTTTT.

This clone has at least ten counts. V usage is TRBV6-5 and J usage is TRBJ2-7; 7 bases map to TRBD1. CDR1 and CDR2 (germline): MNHEY, SVGAGI. Losses at the gene ends were 6 bases for V and 2 bases for J; bases not matched to a gene: 10. The CDR3 spans 15 residues. Here the CDR3 reads CASRATGTVPYEQYF. In DNA, the CDR3 is TGTGCCAGCAGAGCCACCGGGACAGTACCCTACGAGCAGTACTTC.

V usage is TRBV10-3 and J usage is TRBJ2-1; D remains ambiguous. V was clipped by 2 bases and J by 6 bases, with 14 bases between them. This CDR3 contains 15 residues. Germline CDR1 ENHRY, CDR2 SYGVKD. The DNA for the CDR3 is TGTGCCATCAGTGAGACCAGCCTAGGTATCAATGAGCAGTTCTTC. As protein: CAISETSLGINEQFF.

CDR3 sequence: CASSLGQGDYGYTF. CDR3 nucleotide sequence: TGTGCCAGCAGCTTGGGACAGGGGGACTATGGCTACACCTTC. This chain uses TRBV9 with TRBJ1-2; 11 nucleotides match TRBD1. Germline V gene lookup returns CDR1 SGDLS and CDR2 YYNGEE. The J segment lost 3 bases and the V segment lost 4 bases, leaving 2 bases of the junction unmatched. The length of the CDR3 is 14 residues.

The rearrangement joins TRBV30 to TRBJ1-4, with D possibly being TRBD1 (6 bases). The CDR3 is made up of 13 amino acids. V lost 7 bases and J lost 8, with 17 bases in between. Germline lookup yields CDR1 GTSNPN and CDR2 SVGIG (reference sequence). This CDR3 is CASRGRGQEKLFF. CDR3 coding DNA: TGTGCCTCGAGGGGCAGGGGTCAAGAAAAACTGTTTTTT.

The V and J genes are TRBV12-3 or TRBV12-4 and TRBJ1-5; no definite D call. CDR3 length equals 12 residues. The V gene lost 3 bases and the J gene lost 4 bases, with 4 bases spanning the gap. The CDR3 sequence is CASSFQNQPQHF. CDR3 bases: TGTGCCAGCAGTTTCCAAAATCAGCCCCAGCATTTT.